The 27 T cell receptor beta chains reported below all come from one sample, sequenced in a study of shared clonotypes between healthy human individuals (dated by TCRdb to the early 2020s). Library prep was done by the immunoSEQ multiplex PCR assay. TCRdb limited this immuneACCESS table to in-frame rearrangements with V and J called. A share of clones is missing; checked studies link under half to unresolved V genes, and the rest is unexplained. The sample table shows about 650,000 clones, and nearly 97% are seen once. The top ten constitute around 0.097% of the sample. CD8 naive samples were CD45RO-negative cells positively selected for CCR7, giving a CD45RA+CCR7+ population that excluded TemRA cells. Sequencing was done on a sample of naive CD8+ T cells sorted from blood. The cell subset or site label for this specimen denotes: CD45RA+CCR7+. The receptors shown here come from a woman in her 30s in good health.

Here the CDR3 DNA reads TGTGCTAGTGGTTTGGTACTCGGCAGGATGAACACTGAAGCTTTCTTT. Translating gives CASGLVLGRMNTEAFF. The chain employs TRBV12-5 and TRBJ1-1; D unresolved. CDR1 and CDR2 (germline): LGHNT, FRNRAP. V gave up 0 bases and J gave up 0 bases, with 11 bases separating them. The CDR3 covers 16 residues.

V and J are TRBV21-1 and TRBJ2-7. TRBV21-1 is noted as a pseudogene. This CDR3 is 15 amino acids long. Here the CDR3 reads CVSSKAGVTNYEQYF. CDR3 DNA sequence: TGTGTCAGCAGCAAAGCGGGGGTAACGAACTACGAGCAGTACTTC.

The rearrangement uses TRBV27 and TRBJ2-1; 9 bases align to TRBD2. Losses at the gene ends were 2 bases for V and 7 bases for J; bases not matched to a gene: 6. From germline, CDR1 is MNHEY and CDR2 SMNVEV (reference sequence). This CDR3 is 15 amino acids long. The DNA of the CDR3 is TGTGCCAGCAGTTTAGTTAGCGGGAGAGGTAATGAGCAGTTCTTC. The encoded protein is CASSLVSGRGNEQFF.

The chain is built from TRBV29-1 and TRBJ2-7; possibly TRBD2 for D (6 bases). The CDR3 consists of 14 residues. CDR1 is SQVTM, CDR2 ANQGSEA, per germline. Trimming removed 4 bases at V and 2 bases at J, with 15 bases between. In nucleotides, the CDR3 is TGCAGCGTTGTATTAGCGGAGGATCCCTACGAGCAGTACTTC. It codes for CSVVLAEDPYEQYF.

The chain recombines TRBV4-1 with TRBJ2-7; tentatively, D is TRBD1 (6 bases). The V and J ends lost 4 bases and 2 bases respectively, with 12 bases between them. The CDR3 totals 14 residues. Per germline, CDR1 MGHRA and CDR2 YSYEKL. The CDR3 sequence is CASSPQRDTYEQYF. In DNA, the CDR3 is TGCGCCAGCAGCCCCCAACGGGACACCTACGAGCAGTACTTC.

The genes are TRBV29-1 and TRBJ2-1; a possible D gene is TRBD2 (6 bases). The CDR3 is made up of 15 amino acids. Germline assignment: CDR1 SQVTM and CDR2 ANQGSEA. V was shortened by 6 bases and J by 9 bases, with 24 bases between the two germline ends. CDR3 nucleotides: TGCAGCGTGGATACGGGAGCCCACCCTGGGGGTGAGCAGTTCTTC. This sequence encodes CSVDTGAHPGGEQFF.

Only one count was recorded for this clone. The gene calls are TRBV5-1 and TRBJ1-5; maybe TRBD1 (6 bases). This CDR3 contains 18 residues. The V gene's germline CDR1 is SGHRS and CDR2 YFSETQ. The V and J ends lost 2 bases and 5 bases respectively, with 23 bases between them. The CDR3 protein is CASSFSAGDRPFYQPQHF. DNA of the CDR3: TGCGCCAGCAGCTTCAGCGCAGGGGACCGTCCTTTCTATCAGCCCCAGCATTTT. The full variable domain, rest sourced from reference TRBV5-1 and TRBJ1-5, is KAGVTQTPRYLIKTRGQQVTLSCSPISGHRSVSWYQQTPGQGLQFLFEYFSETQRNKGNFPGRFSGRQFSNSRSEMNVSTLELGDSALYLCASSFSAGDRPFYQPQHFGDGTRLSIL.

CDR3 amino acids: CASSFSGTLYEQYF. The CDR3 nucleotides are TGTGCCAGCAGTTTTTCTGGGACCTTATACGAGCAGTACTTC. The chain employs TRBV6-1 and TRBJ2-7; D is perhaps TRBD1 or TRBD2 (5 bases each). Germline V lookup: CDR1 MNHNS, CDR2 SASEGT. Trimming removed 5 bases at V and 4 bases at J, with 15 bases between. There are 14 residues in the CDR3.

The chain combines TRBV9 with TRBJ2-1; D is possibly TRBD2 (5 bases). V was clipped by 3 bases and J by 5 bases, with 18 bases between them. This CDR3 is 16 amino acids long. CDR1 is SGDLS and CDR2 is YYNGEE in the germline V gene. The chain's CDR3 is CASSAEYRTGDNEQFF. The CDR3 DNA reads TGTGCCAGCAGCGCCGAGTATCGGACTGGTGACAATGAGCAGTTCTTC.

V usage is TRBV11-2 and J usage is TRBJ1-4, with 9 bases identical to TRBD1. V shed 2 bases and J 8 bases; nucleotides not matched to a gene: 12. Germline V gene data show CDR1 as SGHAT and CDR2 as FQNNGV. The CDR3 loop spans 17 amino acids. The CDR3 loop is CASSLLQTGTGYEKLFF. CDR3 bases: TGTGCCAGCAGCTTACTCCAGACCGGGACAGGGTACGAAAAACTGTTTTTT.

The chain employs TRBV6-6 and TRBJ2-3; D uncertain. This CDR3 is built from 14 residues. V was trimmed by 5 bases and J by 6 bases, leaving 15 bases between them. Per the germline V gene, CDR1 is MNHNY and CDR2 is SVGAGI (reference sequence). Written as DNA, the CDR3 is TGTGCCAGCAGTAGCGATGGGCCAAGGGATACGCAGTATTTT. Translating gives CASSSDGPRDTQYF.

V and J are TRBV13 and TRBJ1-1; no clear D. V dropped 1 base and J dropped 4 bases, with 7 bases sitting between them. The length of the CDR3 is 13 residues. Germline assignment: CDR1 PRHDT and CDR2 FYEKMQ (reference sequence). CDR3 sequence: CASSLEGSTEAFF. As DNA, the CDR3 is TGTGCCAGCAGCTTAGAGGGAAGCACTGAAGCTTTCTTT.

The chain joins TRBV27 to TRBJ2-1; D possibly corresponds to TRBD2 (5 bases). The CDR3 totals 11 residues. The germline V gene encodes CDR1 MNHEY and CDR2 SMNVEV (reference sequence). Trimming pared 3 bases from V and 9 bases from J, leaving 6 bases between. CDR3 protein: CASSFGVEQFF. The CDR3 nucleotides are TGTGCCAGCAGTTTCGGGGTTGAGCAGTTCTTC.

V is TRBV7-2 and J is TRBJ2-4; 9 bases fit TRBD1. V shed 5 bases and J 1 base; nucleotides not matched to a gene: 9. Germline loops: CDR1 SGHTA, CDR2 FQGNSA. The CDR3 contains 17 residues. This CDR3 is CASSLPTGGAAKNIQYF. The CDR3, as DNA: TGTGCCAGCAGCCTGCCCACAGGGGGCGCCGCCAAAAACATTCAGTACTTC.

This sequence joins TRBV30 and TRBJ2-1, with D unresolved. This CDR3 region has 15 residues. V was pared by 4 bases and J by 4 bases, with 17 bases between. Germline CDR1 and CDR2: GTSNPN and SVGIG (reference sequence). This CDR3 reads CAWIAPLLEYNEQFF. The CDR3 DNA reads TGTGCCTGGATCGCGCCCCTTCTGGAATACAATGAGCAGTTCTTC.

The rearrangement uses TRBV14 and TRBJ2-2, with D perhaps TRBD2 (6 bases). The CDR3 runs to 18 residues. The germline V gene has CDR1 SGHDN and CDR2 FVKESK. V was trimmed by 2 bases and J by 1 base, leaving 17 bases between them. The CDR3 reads CASSQLLGGKGNTGELFF. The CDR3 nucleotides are TGTGCCAGCAGCCAACTCCTAGGAGGGAAAGGGAACACCGGGGAGCTGTTTTTT.

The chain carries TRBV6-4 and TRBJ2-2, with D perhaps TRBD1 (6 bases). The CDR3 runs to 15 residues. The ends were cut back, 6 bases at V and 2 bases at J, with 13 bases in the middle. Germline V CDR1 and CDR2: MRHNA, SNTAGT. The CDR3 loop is CASSVGQLNTGELFF. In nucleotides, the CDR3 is TGTGCCAGCAGCGTAGGACAGCTTAACACCGGGGAGCTGTTTTTT.

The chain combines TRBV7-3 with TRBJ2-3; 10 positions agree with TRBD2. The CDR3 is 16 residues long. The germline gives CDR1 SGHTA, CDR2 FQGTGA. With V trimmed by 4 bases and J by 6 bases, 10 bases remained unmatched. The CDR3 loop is CASSSLAGDLADTQYF. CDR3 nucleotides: TGTGCCAGCAGCTCGCTAGCGGGAGATTTGGCTGATACGCAGTATTTT.

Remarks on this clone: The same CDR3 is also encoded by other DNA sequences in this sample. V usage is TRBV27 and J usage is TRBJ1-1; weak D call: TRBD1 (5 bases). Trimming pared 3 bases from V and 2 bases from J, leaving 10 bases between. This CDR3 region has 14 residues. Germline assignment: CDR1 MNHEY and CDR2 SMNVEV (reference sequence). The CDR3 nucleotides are TGTGCCAGCAGTTTTGGGGGGAGCAACACTGAAGCTTTCTTT. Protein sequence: CASSFGGSNTEAFF.

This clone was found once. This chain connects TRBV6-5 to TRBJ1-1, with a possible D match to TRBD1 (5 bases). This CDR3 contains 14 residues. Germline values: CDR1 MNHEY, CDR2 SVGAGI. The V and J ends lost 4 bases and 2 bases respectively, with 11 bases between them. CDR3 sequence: CASSWDGPNTEAFF. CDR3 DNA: TGTGCCAGCAGTTGGGACGGGCCTAACACTGAAGCTTTCTTT.

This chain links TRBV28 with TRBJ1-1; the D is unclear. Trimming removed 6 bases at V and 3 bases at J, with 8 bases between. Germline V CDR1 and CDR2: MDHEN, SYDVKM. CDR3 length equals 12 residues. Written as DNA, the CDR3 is TGTGCCAGCAGCCCGGGGTACACTGAAGCTTTCTTT. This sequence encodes CASSPGYTEAFF.

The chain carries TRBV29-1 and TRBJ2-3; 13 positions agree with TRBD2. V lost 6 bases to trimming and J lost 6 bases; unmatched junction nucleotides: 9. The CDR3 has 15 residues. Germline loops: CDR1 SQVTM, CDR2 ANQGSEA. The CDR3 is CSVEPGLAGVDTQYF. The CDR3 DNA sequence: TGCAGCGTCGAACCTGGACTAGCGGGAGTTGATACGCAGTATTTT.

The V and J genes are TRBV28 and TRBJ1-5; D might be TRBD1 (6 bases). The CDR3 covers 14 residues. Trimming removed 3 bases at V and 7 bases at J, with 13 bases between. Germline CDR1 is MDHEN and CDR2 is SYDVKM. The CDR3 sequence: CASSLSRGGQPQHF. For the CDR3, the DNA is TGTGCCAGCAGTTTGTCCAGGGGAGGCCAGCCCCAGCATTTT.

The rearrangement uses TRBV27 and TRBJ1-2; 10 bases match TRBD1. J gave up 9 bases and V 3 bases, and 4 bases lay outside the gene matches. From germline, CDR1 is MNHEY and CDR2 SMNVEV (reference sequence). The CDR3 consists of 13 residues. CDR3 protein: CASSFGTGVSYTF. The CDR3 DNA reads TGTGCCAGCAGTTTCGGGACAGGGGTTAGCTACACCTTC.

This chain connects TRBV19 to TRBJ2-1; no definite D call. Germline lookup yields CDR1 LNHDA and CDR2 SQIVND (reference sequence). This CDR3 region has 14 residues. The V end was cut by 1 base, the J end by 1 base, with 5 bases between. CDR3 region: CASSIVLSYNEQFF. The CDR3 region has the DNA TGTGCCAGTAGTATAGTTCTTTCCTACAATGAGCAGTTCTTC.

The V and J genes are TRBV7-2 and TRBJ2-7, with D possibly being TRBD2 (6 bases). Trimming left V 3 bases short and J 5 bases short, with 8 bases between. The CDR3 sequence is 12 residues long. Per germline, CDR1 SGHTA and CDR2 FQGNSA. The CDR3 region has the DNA TGTGCCAGCAGCTTGGGACTCGACGAGCAGTACTTC. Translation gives CASSLGLDEQYF.

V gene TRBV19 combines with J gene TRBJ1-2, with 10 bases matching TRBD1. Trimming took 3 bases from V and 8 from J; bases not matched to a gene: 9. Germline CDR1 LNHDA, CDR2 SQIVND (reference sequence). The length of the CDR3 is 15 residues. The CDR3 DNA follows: TGTGCCAGTAGTATGGGCCACGACAGGGGGCAGGGCTACACCTTC. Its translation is CASSMGHDRGQGYTF.